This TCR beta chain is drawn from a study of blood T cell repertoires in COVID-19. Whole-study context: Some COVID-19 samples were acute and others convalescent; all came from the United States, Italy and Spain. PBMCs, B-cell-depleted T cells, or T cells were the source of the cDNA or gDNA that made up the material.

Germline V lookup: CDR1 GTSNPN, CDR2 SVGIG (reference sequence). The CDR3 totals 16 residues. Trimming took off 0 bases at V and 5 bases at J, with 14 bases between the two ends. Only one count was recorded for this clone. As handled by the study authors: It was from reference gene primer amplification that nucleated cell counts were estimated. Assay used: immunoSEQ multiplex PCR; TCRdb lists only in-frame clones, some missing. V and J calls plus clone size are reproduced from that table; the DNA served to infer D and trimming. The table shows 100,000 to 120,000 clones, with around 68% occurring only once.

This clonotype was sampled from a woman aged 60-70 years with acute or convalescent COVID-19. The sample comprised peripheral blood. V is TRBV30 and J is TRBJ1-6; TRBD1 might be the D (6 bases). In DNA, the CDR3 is TGTGCCTGGAGTGTTGCCCGGACAGCCAATAATTCACCCCTCCACTTT. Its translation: CAWSVARTANNSPLHF.